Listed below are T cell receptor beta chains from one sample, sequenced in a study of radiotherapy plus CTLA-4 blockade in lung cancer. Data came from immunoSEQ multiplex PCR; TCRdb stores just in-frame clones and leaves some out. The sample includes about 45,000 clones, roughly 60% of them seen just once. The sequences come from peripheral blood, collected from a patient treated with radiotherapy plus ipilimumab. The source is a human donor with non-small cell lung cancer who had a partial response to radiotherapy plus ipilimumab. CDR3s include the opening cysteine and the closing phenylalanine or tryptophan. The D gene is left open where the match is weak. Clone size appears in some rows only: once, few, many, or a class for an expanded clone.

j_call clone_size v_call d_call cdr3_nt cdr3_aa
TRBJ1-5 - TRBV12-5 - TGTGCTAGTGCGCGAGGAGATAGCAATCAGCCCCAGCATTTT CASARGDSNQPQHF
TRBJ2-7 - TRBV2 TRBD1 TGTGCCAGCGGGGAAGACAGGGCGTACGAGCAGTACTTC CASGEDRAYEQYF
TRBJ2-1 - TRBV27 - TGTGCCAGCAGTTTATCGTTAGGAGGCTCCTACAATGAGCAGTTCTTC CASSLSLGGSYNEQFF
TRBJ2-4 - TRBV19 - TGTGCCAGTAGTATAGGGGTTAAGGGGGGGGGTAAAGCCAAAAACATTCAGTACTTC CASSIGVKGGGKAKNIQYF
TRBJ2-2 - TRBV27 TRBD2 TGTGCCAGCAGTTTGTTCAGGGGACTAGCGGGAGACGGGGAGCTGTTTTTT CASSLFRGLAGDGELFF
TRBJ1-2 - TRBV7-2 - TGTGCCAGCAGCTTCCTGACAGCTTCCTATGGCTACACCTTC CASSFLTASYGYTF
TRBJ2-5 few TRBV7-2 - TGTGCCAGCAGCTTAGTCCCGTACCAAGAGACCCAGTACTTC CASSLVPYQETQYF
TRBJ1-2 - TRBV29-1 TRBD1 TGCAGCGTTGGACAGGGGAGCTCCAACTATGGCTACACCTTC CSVGQGSSNYGYTF
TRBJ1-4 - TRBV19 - TGTGCCAGTAGTATTACATGGGCTGGGGAAAAACTGTTTTTT CASSITWAGEKLFF
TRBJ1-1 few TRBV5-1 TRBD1 TGCGCCAGCAGCTCACTCGGACAGGGGAACACTGAAGCTTTCTTT CASSSLGQGNTEAFF
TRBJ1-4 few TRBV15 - TGTGCCACCAGCAGAGGACAGACAAATGAAAAACTGTTTTTT CATSRGQTNEKLFF
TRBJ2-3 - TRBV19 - TGTGCCAGTAGTGGGCTAGCGCAAGGGACAGATACGCAGTATTTT CASSGLAQGTDTQYF
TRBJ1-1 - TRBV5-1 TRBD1 TGCGCCAGCAGCTTGACGACAGGGGACGCTTTCTTT CASSLTTGDAFF
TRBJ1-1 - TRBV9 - TGTGCCAGCAGCGTGGGGGCCTACACTGAAGCTTTCTTT CASSVGAYTEAFF
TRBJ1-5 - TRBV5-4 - TGTGCCAGCAGCTTGGGAGGAAACAATCAGCCCCAGCATTTT CASSLGGNNQPQHF
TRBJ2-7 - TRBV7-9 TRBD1 TGTGCCAGCAGCCGGACAGGGAAGGAGCACGAGCAGTACTTC CASSRTGKEHEQYF
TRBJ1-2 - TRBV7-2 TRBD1 TGTGCCAGCAGCCCAGGGATAGGGGGCATGGGCTATGGCTACACCTTC CASSPGIGGMGYGYTF
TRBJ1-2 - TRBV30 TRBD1 TGTGCCTGGAACGAACAGGGGAGCAACTATGGCTACACCTTC CAWNEQGSNYGYTF
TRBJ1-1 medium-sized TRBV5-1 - TGCGCCAGCAGCCCTCTATGGGGGGGCGTCGGCACTGAAGCTTTCTTT CASSPLWGGVGTEAFF
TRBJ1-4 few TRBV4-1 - TGCGCCAGCAGCCAAGACAGGGCAGCGACTCATGAAAAACTGTTTTTT CASSQDRAATHEKLFF
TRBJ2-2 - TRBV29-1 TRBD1 TGCAGCGTGACCCGGACAGGGACGAACACCGGGGAGCTGTTTTTT CSVTRTGTNTGELFF
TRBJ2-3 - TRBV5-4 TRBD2 TGTGCCAGCAGCCGAGGACTAGCGGGAGTCACAGATACGCAGTATTTT CASSRGLAGVTDTQYF
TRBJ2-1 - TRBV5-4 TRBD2 TGTGCCAGCAGCCGCCCAACCGGGGGGGCTACCTACAATGAGCAGTTCTTC CASSRPTGGATYNEQFF
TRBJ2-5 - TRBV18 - TGTGCCAGCTCACCTAGCGACCAAGAGACCCAGTACTTC CASSPSDQETQYF
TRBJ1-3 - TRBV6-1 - TGTGCCAGCAGTGCCCCTTCCCGGCGGAGCGCTGGAAACACCATATATTTT CASSAPSRRSAGNTIYF
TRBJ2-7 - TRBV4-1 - TGCGCCAGCAGCCAAGAGCCGGTTGGAGCCGGCTACGAGCAGTACTTC CASSQEPVGAGYEQYF
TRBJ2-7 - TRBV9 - TGTGCCAGCAGCGTCCTGGAGGGGTCCGAGCAGTACTTC CASSVLEGSEQYF